This TCR beta chain is drawn from a study of T cell repertoires in cytomegalovirus infection. Study-wide background: HLA-C-restricted CMV epitopes, recently identified, and well-studied HLA-B-restricted ones were used by the study. Indications of both CMV infection and matching HLA type were provided by public TCR beta signatures. Findings and caveats of the study: What dominated the ex vivo response were HLA-C-restricted CMV-specific TCR beta clonotypes.

MiXCR, run by TCRdb on the reads, gives a single entry per CDR3 protein. The table has approximately 270,000 distinct CDR3 sequences, around 20% seen once. Per the germline V gene, CDR1 is LGHNA and CDR2 is YSLEER. Trimming left V 4 bases short and J 1 base short, with 8 bases between. This CDR3 contains 14 residues. About this clonotype itself: Its cognate antigen is unknown.

The TCR comes from a human donor in good health (CMV status not recorded). Some clones in this sample may be carry-over from other donors' samples. The V and J genes are TRBV4-3 and TRBJ2-1; D ambiguous. The material was cultured PBMCs, obtained from culture after CMV antigen stimulation. CDR3 region: CASSRQDSYNEQFF. The CDR3 nucleotides are TGCGCCAGCAGCCGGCAGGATTCCTACAATGAGCAGTTCTTC.